The rows below give T cell receptor beta chains drawn from one sample of a study of sequential checkpoint blockade in melanoma. Sequencing was performed with immunoSEQ multiplex PCR; in TCRdb, only in-frame clones are kept and a portion is missing. Among 20,000 or so clones, around 72% were seen once, and the ten largest hold roughly two fifths. The sample consisted of CD8+ T cells sorted from blood (inferred from file names), taken from a patient given nivolumab and ipilimumab in sequence. The receptors shown here come from a human donor with melanoma. Both conserved end residues are part of each CDR3.

V: TRBV7-8
J: TRBJ2-7
CDR3: CASSLDRPDRPLYEQYF

V: TRBV6-5
J: TRBJ1-1
CDR3: CASSYSSGIEAFF

V: TRBV7-9
J: TRBJ1-1
CDR3: CASSLSQGATEAFF

V: TRBV7-9
J: TRBJ1-2
CDR3: CASSLVNPAGGYTF

V: TRBV7-2
J: TRBJ2-7
CDR3: CASSLGGGSVYEQYF

V: TRBV6-5
J: TRBJ1-1
CDR3: CASSWQGRTEAFF

V: TRBV9
J: TRBJ1-6
CDR3: CASSVGGLLEVGPLHF

V: TRBV27
J: TRBJ2-7
CDR3: CASSFLGTKGREQYF

V: TRBV5-4
J: TRBJ1-1
CDR3: CASSFGTMNTEAFF

V: TRBV6-5
J: TRBJ1-1
CDR3: CASSSPRGTLEAFF

V: TRBV28
J: TRBJ1-5
CDR3: CASSSQGADPNQPQHF

V: TRBV27
J: TRBJ2-7
CDR3: CASSSGPRNEQYF

V: TRBV5-1
J: .
CDR3: CASSLAESYEQYF

V: TRBV27
J: TRBJ1-2
CDR3: CASSMVRDRGHGYTF

V: TRBV19
J: TRBJ1-2
CDR3: CASSFELASYGYTF

V: TRBV7-9
J: TRBJ1-5
CDR3: CASSLDYQPQHF

V: TRBV7-9
J: TRBJ1-1
CDR3: CASTYQGSEAFF

V: TRBV28
J: TRBJ1-3
CDR3: CASSLDSIFSGNTIYF

V: TRBV19
J: TRBJ1-3
CDR3: CASSPAPYSGNTIYF

V: TRBV13
J: TRBJ2-1
CDR3: CASSLSAGGPRVIEQFF

V: TRBV5-1
J: .
CDR3: CASSQGAEQYF

V: TRBV7-9
J: TRBJ2-7
CDR3: CASLQGPYSYEQYF

V: TRBV7-9
J: TRBJ1-5
CDR3: CASSLDRQPQHF

V: TRBV7-9
J: TRBJ1-5
CDR3: CASSYGPEQPQHF

V: TRBV6-5
J: TRBJ2-7
CDR3: CASSSSASGRPWEQYF

V: TRBV5-1
J: TRBJ1-1
CDR3: CASSLLGTGDEAFF

V: TRBV28
J: TRBJ1-1
CDR3: CASSFPYTEAFF

V: TRBV28
J: TRBJ2-2
CDR3: CASSVLAGGFSIDTGELFF

V: TRBV28
J: TRBJ2-7
CDR3: CASSPRGTDEQYF

V: TRBV6-5
J: TRBJ2-7
CDR3: CASSYDRDRGSYEQYF

V: TRBV29-1
J: TRBJ2-7
CDR3: CSVEAGEQYF